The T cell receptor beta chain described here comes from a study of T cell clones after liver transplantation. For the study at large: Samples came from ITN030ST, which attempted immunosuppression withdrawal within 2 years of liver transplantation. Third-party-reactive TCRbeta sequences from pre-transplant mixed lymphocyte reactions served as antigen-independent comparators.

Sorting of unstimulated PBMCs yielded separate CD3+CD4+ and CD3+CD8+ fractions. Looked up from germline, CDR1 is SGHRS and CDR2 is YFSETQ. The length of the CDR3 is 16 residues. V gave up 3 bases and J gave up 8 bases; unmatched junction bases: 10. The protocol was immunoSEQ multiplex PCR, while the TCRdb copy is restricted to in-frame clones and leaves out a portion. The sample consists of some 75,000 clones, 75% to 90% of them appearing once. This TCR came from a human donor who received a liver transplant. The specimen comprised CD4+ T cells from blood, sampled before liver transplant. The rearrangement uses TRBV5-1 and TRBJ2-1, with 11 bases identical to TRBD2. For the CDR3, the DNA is TGCGCCAGCAGCTCAGGGGAACTAGCGGGAGACGATGAGCAGTTCTTC. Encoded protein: CASSSGELAGDDEQFF.